Listed below are T cell receptor beta chains from one sample, sequenced in a study of CD8+ T cells in alopecia areata. Sequencing was performed with immunoSEQ multiplex PCR; in TCRdb, only in-frame clones are kept and a portion is missing. The table shows about 42,000 clones, with just under 95% occurring only once. Here the sequenced sample was CD8+ T cells sorted from blood, taken at week 24, from a patient treated with tofacitinib. The receptors shown here come from a human donor with alopecia areata. CDR3s include the opening cysteine and the closing phenylalanine or tryptophan. D genes are given only for firm matches. Size values are once, few and many counts, or a class for expanded clones, and some rows have none.

j_call,clone_size,d_call,v_call,cdr3_aa,cdr3_nt
TRBJ2-3,.,TRBD1,TRBV7-9,CASSSDRGQRDTQYF,TGTGCCAGCAGCTCGGACAGGGGTCAACGAGATACGCAGTATTTT
TRBJ2-7,.,.,TRBV13,CASSSRRLGGLGYEQYF,TGTGCCAGCAGCTCAAGAAGACTAGGGGGATTGGGCTACGAGCAGTACTTC
TRBJ2-7,once,TRBD1,TRBV27,CASSLGTGGIDEQYF,TGTGCCAGCAGTTTGGGAACAGGGGGAATAGACGAGCAGTACTTC
TRBJ2-7,once,TRBD2,TRBV13,CASSFRTSLSYEQYF,TGTGCCAGCAGCTTCCGGACTAGCCTCTCCTACGAGCAGTACTTC
TRBJ2-1,.,.,TRBV7-6,CASSLGQGGWNEQFF,TGTGCCAGCAGCTTAGGCCAGGGTGGTTGGAATGAGCAGTTCTTC
TRBJ2-2,.,.,TRBV12-5,CASGFRVGGPGELFF,TGTGCTAGTGGTTTCCGTGTGGGGGGGCCCGGGGAGCTGTTTTTT
TRBJ2-7,.,TRBD2,TRBV13,CASSATSGGPNYEQYF,TGTGCCAGCAGCGCTACTAGCGGGGGGCCCAACTACGAGCAGTACTTC
TRBJ2-1,.,.,TRBV4-2,CASSQEFSITTLTAEQFF,TGTGCCAGCAGCCAAGAGTTTTCCATCACCACCCTCACGGCTGAGCAGTTCTTC
TRBJ2-2,once,.,TRBV11-2,CASSQTANTGELFF,TGTGCCAGCAGCCAGACAGCGAACACCGGGGAGCTGTTTTTT
TRBJ2-3,.,.,TRBV30,CAWSVLGDTQYF,TGTGCCTGGAGTGTACTTGGAGATACGCAGTATTTT
TRBJ1-2,.,.,TRBV7-9,CASSLEGNYGYTF,TGTGCCAGCAGCTTAGAAGGGAACTATGGCTACACCTTC
TRBJ2-5,once,.,TRBV4-2,CASSPLDGYNQETQYF,TGTGCCAGCAGCCCGTTAGACGGCTACAACCAAGAGACCCAGTACTTC
TRBJ2-7,.,.,TRBV5-4,CASSFSSSSYEQYF,TGTGCCAGCAGCTTTTCTTCCTCCTCCTACGAGCAGTACTTC
TRBJ2-6,few,.,TRBV29-1,CSAYSFTSGANVLTF,TGCAGCGCGTATTCTTTTACGTCTGGGGCCAACGTCCTGACTTTC
TRBJ2-7,.,.,TRBV6-6,CASSYSEPYEQYF,TGTGCCAGCAGTTACTCGGAACCCTACGAGCAGTACTTC
TRBJ2-5,.,.,TRBV6-5,CASRTGRTGTQYF,TGTGCCAGCAGAACAGGGCGGACGGGGACCCAGTACTTC
TRBJ2-7,.,.,TRBV6-5,CASSYATQGEQYF,TGTGCCAGCAGTTACGCGACTCAAGGAGAGCAGTACTTC
TRBJ1-2,few,.,TRBV30,CAWSGGPNYGYTF,TGTGCCTGGAGTGGGGGACCTAACTATGGCTACACCTTC
TRBJ1-1,.,.,TRBV13,CASSVTGSVNTEAFF,TGTGCCAGCAGCGTTACAGGGTCGGTGAACACTGAAGCTTTCTTT
TRBJ2-5,.,TRBD2,TRBV27,CASSLLPYSGGGQETQYF,TGTGCCAGCAGTTTATTGCCATATAGCGGGGGGGGCCAAGAGACCCAGTACTTC
TRBJ2-5,once,.,TRBV4-3,CASSPTVQETQYF,TGCGCCAGCAGCCCGACAGTGCAAGAGACCCAGTACTTC
TRBJ2-2,.,.,TRBV7-8,CASSLQSTGELFF,TGTGCCAGCAGCCTACAGAGCACCGGGGAGCTGTTTTTT
TRBJ2-7,.,.,TRBV30,CAWSVNTYEQYF,TGTGCCTGGAGTGTAAACACGTACGAGCAGTACTTC
TRBJ2-7,.,TRBD1,TRBV29-1,CSVEGLGTGGYEQYF,TGCAGCGTTGAAGGTCTTGGGACAGGGGGATACGAGCAGTACTTC
TRBJ2-5,once,.,TRBV7-9,CTSSLDASLNKETQYF,TGTACCAGCAGCTTAGACGCTAGTCTAAACAAGGAGACCCAGTACTTC
TRBJ2-2,once,TRBD1,TRBV27,CASSPLDRENTGELFF,TGTGCCAGCAGTCCCTTGGACAGGGAGAACACCGGGGAGCTGTTTTTT
TRBJ2-7,.,.,TRBV5-1,CASSQAPGIYEQYF,TGCGCCAGCAGCCAAGCTCCGGGTATCTACGAGCAGTACTTC
TRBJ2-7,.,TRBD2,TRBV12-5,CASASGLAGGLGAEQYF,TGTGCTAGTGCTTCGGGACTAGCGGGGGGTCTGGGTGCTGAGCAGTACTTC
TRBJ2-5,.,.,TRBV27,CASGGLPGQETQYF,TGTGCCAGCGGGGGACTCCCTGGGCAAGAGACCCAGTACTTC
TRBJ2-3,.,.,TRBV6-5,CASSYLGTDTQYF,TGTGCCAGCAGTTACTTGGGCACAGATACGCAGTATTTT
TRBJ1-1,.,.,TRBV7-9,CASSPDRGLNTEAFF,TGTGCCAGCAGCCCAGACAGAGGACTGAACACTGAAGCTTTCTTT
TRBJ2-6,.,TRBD1,TRBV6-1,CASSEEDRVWAGANVLTF,TGTGCCAGCAGTGAAGAGGACAGGGTATGGGCTGGGGCCAACGTCCTGACTTTC
TRBJ2-7,.,.,TRBV13,CASSLASYEQYF,TGTGCCAGCAGCTTAGCGTCTTACGAGCAGTACTTC
TRBJ2-2,once,.,TRBV29-1,CSVEATPAPGTLNTGELFF,TGCAGCGTTGAAGCCACACCCGCCCCCGGGACACTAAACACCGGGGAGCTGTTTTTT
TRBJ2-7,.,.,TRBV12-5,CASGLATLSYEQYF,TGTGCTAGTGGTTTGGCGACCCTCTCCTACGAGCAGTACTTC
TRBJ2-2,.,.,TRBV7-9,CASRGPNTGELFF,TGTGCCAGCAGGGGGCCGAACACCGGGGAGCTGTTTTTT
TRBJ2-7,.,TRBD2,TRBV7-8,CASSTSASSSYEQYF,TGTGCCAGCAGCACTAGCGCCTCGAGCTCCTACGAGCAGTACTTC